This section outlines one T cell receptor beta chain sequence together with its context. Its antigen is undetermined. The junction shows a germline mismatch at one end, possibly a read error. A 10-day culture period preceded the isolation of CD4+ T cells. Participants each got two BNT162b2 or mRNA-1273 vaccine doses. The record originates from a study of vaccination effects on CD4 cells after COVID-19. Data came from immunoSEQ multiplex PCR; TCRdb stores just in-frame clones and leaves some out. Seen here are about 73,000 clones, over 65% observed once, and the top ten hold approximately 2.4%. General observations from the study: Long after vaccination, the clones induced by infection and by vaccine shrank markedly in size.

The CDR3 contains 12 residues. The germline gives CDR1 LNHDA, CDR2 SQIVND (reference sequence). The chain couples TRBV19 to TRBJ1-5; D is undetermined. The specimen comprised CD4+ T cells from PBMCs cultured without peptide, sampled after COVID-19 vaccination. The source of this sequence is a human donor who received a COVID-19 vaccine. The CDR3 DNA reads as TGTGCCAGCAGTATTACAGATCAGCCCCAGCATTTT. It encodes CASSITDQPQHF.